The rows below give T cell receptor beta chains drawn from one sample of a study of cytomegalovirus exposure and HLA in healthy donors. Sequencing used immunoSEQ multiplex PCR; TCRdb keeps in-frame clones, though not all of them. The table has about 180,000 clones, 75% to 85% seen once; the top ten hold 2% to 3%. The sequenced sample consisted of PBMCs. These receptors were taken from a woman aged 25 to 39 in good health and CMV-seropositive. Both conserved end residues are part of each CDR3. The D gene is left open where the match is weak. Not every row has a clone size; where given, it reads once, few, many or a size class.

j_call d_call clone_size v_call cdr3_aa cdr3_nt
TRBJ1-5 TRBD1 . TRBV30 CAWGQGNNQPQHF TGTGCCTGGGGACAGGGAAACAATCAGCCCCAGCATTTT
TRBJ1-1 . . TRBV19 CAVSTGRGTEAFF TGTGCCGTCTCGACAGGTCGGGGCACTGAAGCTTTCTTT
TRBJ2-3 TRBD1 . TRBV5-1 CASSLGQNTDTQYF TGCGCCAGCAGCCTGGGACAGAACACAGATACGCAGTATTTT
TRBJ2-1 TRBD2 . TRBV5-4 CASSQAGGNEQFF TGTGCCAGCAGCCAAGCGGGGGGTAATGAGCAGTTCTTC
TRBJ1-3 . . TRBV5-4 CASSTDVGGNTIYF TGTGCCAGCAGCACTGACGTCGGGGGAAACACCATATATTTT
TRBJ1-2 . . TRBV5-1 CASSDPGGEDYGYTF TGCGCCAGCAGCGACCCAGGAGGGGAGGATTATGGCTACACCTTC
TRBJ2-5 . . TRBV2 CADRLSGGGGETQYF TGTGCCGATCGCCTATCAGGGGGCGGGGGAGAGACCCAGTACTTC
TRBJ2-1 TRBD1 . TRBV5-1 CASSIRGQGYNEQFF TGCGCCAGCAGCATCCGCGGACAGGGTTACAATGAGCAGTTCTTC
TRBJ2-2 . . TRBV5-1 CASSLNRADTGELFF TGCGCCAGCAGCTTGAACAGGGCGGACACCGGGGAGCTGTTTTTT
TRBJ1-4 . few TRBV5-1 CASSLTAFNEKLFF TGCGCCAGCAGCTTGACAGCCTTTAATGAAAAACTGTTTTTT
TRBJ2-5 TRBD2 once TRBV30 CAWSVAGGSQETQYF TGTGCCTGGAGTGTCGCGGGGGGATCCCAAGAGACCCAGTACTTC
TRBJ2-1 . . TRBV5-4 CASSLGGHPNEQFF TGTGCCAGCAGCTTGGGGGGGCATCCCAATGAGCAGTTCTTC
TRBJ2-3 . . TRBV5-6 CASQRGTSTDTQYF TGTGCCAGCCAGAGAGGGACTAGCACAGATACGCAGTATTTT
TRBJ2-1 . . TRBV29-1 CSARGSGYNEQFF TGCAGCGCCAGGGGCTCGGGGTACAATGAGCAGTTCTTC
TRBJ2-2 . . TRBV6-5 CASWSRANTGELFF TGTGCCAGCTGGTCCAGGGCGAACACCGGGGAGCTGTTTTTT
TRBJ2-2 . once TRBV30 CAWSGNRVYPNTGELFF TGTGCCTGGAGCGGGAACAGGGTATACCCCAACACCGGGGAGCTGTTTTTT
TRBJ2-5 TRBD2 . TRBV7-6 CASAGGETQYF TGTGCCAGCGCGGGGGGAGAGACCCAGTACTTC
TRBJ1-2 TRBD1 . TRBV2 CATWTGGDGYTF TGTGCCACATGGACAGGAGGGGATGGCTACACCTTC
TRBJ1-1 . . TRBV28 CASSLGPGGAGNTEAFF TGTGCCAGCAGTTTGGGGCCGGGGGGCGCGGGGAACACTGAAGCTTTCTTT
TRBJ2-5 . few TRBV15 CATSRDPQETQYF TGTGCCACCAGCAGAGATCCGCAAGAGACCCAGTACTTC
TRBJ1-1 . . TRBV14 CASSQDPAGFKAFF TGTGCCAGCAGCCAAGATCCGGCAGGATTTAAAGCTTTCTTT
TRBJ1-2 . . TRBV28 CASSPQGRVGGAYGYTF TGTGCCAGCAGTCCCCAGGGGAGGGTGGGGGGTGCCTATGGCTACACCTTC
TRBJ2-1 TRBD2 . TRBV5-5 CASSSTSGGLGDEQFF TGTGCCAGCAGCTCTACTAGCGGGGGGCTCGGCGATGAGCAGTTCTTC
TRBJ1-2 . . TRBV29-1 CSVDPGQSLGYTF TGCAGCGTTGACCCCGGACAGAGCCTTGGCTACACCTTC
TRBJ1-5 TRBD1 once TRBV7-9 CASAQGDQPQHF TGTGCCAGCGCTCAGGGGGATCAGCCCCAGCATTTT
TRBJ2-7 . . TRBV7-8 CASSDRDWYEQYF TGTGCCAGCAGCGACAGGGACTGGTACGAGCAGTACTTC
TRBJ1-6 . . TRBV7-2 CASSLGILDSPLHF TGTGCCAGCAGCTTAGGGATACTAGATTCACCCCTCCACTTT
TRBJ1-1 TRBD1 . TRBV28 CASTLGVGTGPTEAFF TGTGCCAGCACCCTGGGAGTCGGGACAGGGCCCACTGAAGCTTTCTTT
TRBJ2-7 TRBD1 . TRBV11-2 CASSGQGAKQYF TGTGCCAGCAGTGGACAGGGGGCGAAGCAGTACTTC
TRBJ2-7 . once TRBV11-3 CASSLRVEKQYF TGTGCCAGCAGCTTACGCGTCGAGAAGCAGTACTTC